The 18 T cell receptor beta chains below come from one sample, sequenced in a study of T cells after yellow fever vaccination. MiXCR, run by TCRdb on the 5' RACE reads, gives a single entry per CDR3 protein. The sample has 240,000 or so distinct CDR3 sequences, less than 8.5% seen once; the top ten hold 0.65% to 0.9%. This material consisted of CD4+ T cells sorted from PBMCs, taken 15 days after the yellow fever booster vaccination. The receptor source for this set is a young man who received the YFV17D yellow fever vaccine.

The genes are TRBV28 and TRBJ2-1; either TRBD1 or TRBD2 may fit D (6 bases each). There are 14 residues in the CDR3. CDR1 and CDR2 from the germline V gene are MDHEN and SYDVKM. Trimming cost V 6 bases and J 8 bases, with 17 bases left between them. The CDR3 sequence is CASRKGGPRYEQFF. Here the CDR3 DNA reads TGTGCCAGCAGAAAGGGGGGACCAAGGTATGAGCAGTTCTTC.

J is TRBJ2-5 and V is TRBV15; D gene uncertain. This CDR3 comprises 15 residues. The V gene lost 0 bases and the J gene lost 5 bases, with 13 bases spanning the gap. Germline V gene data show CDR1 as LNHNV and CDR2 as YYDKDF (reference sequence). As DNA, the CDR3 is TGTGCCACCAGCAGAGAGATGACCCTGGGGGAGACCCAGTACTTC. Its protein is CATSREMTLGETQYF.

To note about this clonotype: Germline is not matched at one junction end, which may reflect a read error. Here the CDR3 DNA reads TGTGCCAGCAGTACGCCGTCGGCGTCCAGCTCCTACGCGCAGTACTTC. Protein: CASSTPSASSSYAQYF. The chain couples TRBV6-4 to TRBJ2-7, with unresolved D. Germline CDR1 MRHNA, CDR2 SNTAGT. The CDR3 loop spans 16 amino acids.

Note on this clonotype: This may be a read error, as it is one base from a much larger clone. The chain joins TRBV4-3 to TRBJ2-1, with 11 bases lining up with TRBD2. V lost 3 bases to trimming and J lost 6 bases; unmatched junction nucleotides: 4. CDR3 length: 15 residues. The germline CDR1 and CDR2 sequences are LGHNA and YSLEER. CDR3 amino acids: CASSQQLAGVNEQFF. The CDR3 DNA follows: TGCGCCAGCAGCCAGCAACTAGCGGGAGTCAATGAGCAGTTCTTC.

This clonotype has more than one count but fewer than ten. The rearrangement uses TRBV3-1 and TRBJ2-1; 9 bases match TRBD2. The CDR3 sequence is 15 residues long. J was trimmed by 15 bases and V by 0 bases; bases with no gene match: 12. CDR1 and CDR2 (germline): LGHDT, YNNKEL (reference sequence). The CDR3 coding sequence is TGTGCCAGCAGCCAAGACACGAAGCGGGAGGTCGGCAGGTTCTTC. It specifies CASSQDTKREVGRFF.

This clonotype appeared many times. CDR3 in DNA: TGCAGTGCTAGAATTAGCGGGAGGGTCAATGAGCAGTTCTTC. This translates into CSARISGRVNEQFF. The chain recombines TRBV20-1 with TRBJ2-1; 11 nucleotides align to TRBD2. V was pared by 2 bases and J by 6 bases, with 3 bases of the junction left unmatched. The germline V gene encodes CDR1 DFQATT and CDR2 SNEGSKA (reference sequence). This CDR3 is built from 14 residues.

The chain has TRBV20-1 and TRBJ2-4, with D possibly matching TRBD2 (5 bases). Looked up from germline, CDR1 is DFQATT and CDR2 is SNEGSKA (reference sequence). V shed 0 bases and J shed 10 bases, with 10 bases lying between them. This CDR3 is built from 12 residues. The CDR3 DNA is TGCAGTGCTAGAGATCACGGGATAATTCAGTACTTC. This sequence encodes CSARDHGIIQYF.

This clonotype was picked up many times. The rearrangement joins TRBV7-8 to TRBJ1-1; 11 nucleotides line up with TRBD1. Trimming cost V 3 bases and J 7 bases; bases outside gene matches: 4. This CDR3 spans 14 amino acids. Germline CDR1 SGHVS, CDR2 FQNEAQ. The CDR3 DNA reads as TGTGCCAGCAGCTTCGGACAGGGGGCGTATGAAGCTTTCTTT. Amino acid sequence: CASSFGQGAYEAFF. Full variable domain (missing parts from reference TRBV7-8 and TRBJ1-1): GAGVSQSPRYKVAKRGQDVALRCDPISGHVSLFWYQQALGQGPEFLTYFQNEAQLDKSGLPSDRFFAERPEGSVSTLKIQRTQQEDSAVYLCASSFGQGAYEAFFGQGTRLTVV.

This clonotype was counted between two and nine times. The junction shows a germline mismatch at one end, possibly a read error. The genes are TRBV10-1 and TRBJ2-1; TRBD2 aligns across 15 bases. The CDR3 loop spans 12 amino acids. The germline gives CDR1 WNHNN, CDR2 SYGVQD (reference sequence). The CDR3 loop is CASSEGTSGRNF. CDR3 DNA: TGCGCCAGCAGTGAGGGGACTAGCGGGAGGAACTTC.

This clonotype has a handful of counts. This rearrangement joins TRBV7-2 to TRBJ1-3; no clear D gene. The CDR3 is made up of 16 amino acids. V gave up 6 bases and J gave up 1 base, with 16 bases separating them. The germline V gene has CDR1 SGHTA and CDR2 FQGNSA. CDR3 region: CASSRLAAASGNTIYF. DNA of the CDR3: TGTGCCAGCAGTCGACTAGCGGCGGCATCTGGAAACACCATATATTTT.

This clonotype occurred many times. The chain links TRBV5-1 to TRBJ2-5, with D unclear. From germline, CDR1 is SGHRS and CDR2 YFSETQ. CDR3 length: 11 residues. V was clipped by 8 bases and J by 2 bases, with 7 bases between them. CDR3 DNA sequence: TGCGCCAGTAAGGAACAAGAGACCCAGTACTTC. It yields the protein CASKEQETQYF.

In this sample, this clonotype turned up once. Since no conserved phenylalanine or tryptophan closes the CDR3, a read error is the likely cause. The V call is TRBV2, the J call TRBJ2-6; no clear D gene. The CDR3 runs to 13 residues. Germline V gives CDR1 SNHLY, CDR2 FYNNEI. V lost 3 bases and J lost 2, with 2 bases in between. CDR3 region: CASSDAGANVLTY. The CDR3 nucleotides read TGTGCCAGCAGTGACGCTGGGGCCAACGTCCTGACTTAC.

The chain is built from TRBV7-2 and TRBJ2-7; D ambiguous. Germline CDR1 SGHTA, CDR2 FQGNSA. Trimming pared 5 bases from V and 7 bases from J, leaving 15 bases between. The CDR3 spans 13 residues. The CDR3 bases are TGTGCCAGCAGCCAAGGAGTCTTGGGTGAGCAGTACTTC. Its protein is CASSQGVLGEQYF.

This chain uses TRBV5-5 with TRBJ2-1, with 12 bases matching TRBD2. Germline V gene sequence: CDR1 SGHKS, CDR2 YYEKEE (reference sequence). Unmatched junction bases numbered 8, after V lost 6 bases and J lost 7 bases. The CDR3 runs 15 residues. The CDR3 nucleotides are TGTGCCAGCACCCCTGGACTAGCGGGGAGGAATGAGCAGTTCTTC. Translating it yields CASTPGLAGRNEQFF. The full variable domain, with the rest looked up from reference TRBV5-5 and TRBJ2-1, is DAGVTQSPTHLIKTRGQQVTLRCSPISGHKSVSWYQQVLGQGPQFIFQYYEKEERGRGNFPDRFSARQFPNYSSELNVNALLLGDSALYLCASTPGLAGRNEQFFGPGTRLTVL.

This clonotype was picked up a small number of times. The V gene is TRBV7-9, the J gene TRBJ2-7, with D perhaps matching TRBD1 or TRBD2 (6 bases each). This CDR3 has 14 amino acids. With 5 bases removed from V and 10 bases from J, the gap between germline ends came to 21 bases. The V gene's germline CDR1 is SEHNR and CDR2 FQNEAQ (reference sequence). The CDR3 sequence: CASSPGLQRGDQYF. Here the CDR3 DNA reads TGTGCCAGCAGCCCAGGGCTCCAAAGGGGGGATCAGTACTTC.

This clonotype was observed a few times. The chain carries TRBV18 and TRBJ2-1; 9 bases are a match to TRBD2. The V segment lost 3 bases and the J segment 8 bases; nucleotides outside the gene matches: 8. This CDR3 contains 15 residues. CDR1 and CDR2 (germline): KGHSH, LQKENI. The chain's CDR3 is CASSPRLAEKDEQFF. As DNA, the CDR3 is TGTGCCAGCTCACCGCGACTAGCGGAGAAAGATGAGCAGTTCTTC.

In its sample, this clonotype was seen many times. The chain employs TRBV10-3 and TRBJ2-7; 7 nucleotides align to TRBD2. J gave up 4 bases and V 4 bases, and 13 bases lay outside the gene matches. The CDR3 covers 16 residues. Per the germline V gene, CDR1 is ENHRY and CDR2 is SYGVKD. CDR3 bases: TGTGCCATCAGTGCATTAGTTGGGGGAGGGAGGTACGAGCAGTACTTC. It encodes CAISALVGGGRYEQYF.

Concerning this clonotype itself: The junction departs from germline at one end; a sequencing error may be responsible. The CDR3 DNA follows: TGTGCCTGCAGCTCGACTAGCGGGAGAGCAGATACGCAGTATTTT. This translates into CACSSTSGRADTQYF. The chain recombines TRBV9 with TRBJ2-3; 12 nucleotides align to TRBD2. This CDR3 comprises 15 residues. CDR1 and CDR2 (germline): SGDLS, YYNGEE.